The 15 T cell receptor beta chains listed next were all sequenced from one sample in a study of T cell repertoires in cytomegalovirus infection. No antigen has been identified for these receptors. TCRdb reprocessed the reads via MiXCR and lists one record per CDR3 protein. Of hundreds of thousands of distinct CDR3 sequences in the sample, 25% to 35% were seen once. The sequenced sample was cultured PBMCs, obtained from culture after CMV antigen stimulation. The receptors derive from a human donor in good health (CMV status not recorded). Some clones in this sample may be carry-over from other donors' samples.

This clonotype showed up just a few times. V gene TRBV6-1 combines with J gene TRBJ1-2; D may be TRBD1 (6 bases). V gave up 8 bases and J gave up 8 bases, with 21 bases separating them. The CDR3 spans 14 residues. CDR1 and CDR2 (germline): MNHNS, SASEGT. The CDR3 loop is CASRYTTGSGGYTF. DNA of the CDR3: TGTGCCAGCCGGTACACCACAGGGAGCGGAGGCTACACCTTC.

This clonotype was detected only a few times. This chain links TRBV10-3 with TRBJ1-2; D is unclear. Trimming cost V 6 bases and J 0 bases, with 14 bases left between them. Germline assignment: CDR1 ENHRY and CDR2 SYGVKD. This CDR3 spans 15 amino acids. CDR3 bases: TGTGCCATCAGCCCCCTACAGCAGACTAACTATGGCTACACCTTC. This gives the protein CAISPLQQTNYGYTF.

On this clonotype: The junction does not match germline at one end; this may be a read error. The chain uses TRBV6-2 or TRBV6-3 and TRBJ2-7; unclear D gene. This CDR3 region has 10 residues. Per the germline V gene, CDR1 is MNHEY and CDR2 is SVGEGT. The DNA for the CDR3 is TGTGCCAGCAGTTACAGGGAAAAGGCCTTC. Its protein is CASSYREKAF.

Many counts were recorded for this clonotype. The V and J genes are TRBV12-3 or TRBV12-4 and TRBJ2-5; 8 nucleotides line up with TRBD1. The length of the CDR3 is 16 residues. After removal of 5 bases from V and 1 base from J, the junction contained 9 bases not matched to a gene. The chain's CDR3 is CASSVRQGAPQETQYF. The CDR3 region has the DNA TGTGCCAGCAGTGTCCGCCAGGGGGCCCCCCAAGAGACCCAGTACTTC.

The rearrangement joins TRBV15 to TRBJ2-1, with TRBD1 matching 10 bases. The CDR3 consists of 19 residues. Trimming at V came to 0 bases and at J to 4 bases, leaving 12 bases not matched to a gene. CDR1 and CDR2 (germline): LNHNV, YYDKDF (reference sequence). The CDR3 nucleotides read TGTGCCACCAGCAGAGATAGGGGAACGACAGGGGGCTTTTACAATGAGCAGTTCTTC. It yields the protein CATSRDRGTTGGFYNEQFF.

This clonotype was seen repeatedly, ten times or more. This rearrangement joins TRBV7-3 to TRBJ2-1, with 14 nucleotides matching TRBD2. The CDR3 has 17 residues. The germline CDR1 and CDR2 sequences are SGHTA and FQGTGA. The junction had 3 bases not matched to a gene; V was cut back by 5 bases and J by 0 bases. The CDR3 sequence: CASSPGTSGSSYNEQFF. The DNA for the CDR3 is TGTGCCAGCAGCCCAGGGACTAGCGGGAGCTCCTACAATGAGCAGTTCTTC.

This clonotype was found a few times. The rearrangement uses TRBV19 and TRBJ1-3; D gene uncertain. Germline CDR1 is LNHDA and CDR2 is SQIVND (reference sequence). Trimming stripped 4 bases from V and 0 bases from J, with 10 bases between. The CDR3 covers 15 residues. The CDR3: CASSRSTYSGNTIYF. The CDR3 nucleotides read TGTGCCAGTAGTAGGAGCACGTACTCTGGAAACACCATATATTTT.

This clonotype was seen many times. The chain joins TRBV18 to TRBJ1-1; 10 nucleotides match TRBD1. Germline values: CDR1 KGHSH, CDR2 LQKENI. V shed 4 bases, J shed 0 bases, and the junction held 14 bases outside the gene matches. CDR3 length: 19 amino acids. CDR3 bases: TGTGCCAGCTCACGCCGGGACAGGGGAGGCGCTTCGGTGAACACTGAAGCTTTCTTT. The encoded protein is CASSRRDRGGASVNTEAFF. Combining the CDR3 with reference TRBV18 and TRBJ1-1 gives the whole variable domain NAGVMQNPRHLVRRRGQEARLRCSPMKGHSHVYWYRQLPEEGLKFMVYLQKENIIDESGMPKERFSAEFPKEGPSILRIQQVVRGDSAAYFCASSRRDRGGASVNTEAFFGQGTRLTVV.

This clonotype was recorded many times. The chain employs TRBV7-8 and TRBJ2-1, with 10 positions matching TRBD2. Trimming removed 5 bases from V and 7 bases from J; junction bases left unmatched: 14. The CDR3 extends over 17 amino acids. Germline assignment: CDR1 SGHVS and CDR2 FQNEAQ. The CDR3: CASSNLAGAEPQNEQFF. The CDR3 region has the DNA TGTGCCAGCAGCAACCTAGCGGGAGCTGAACCTCAGAATGAGCAGTTCTTC.

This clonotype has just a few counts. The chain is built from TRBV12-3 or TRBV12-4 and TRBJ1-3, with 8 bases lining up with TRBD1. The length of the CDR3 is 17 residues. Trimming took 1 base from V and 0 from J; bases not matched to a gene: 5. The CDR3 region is CASSLGTGSPSGNTIYF. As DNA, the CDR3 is TGTGCCAGCAGTTTAGGGACAGGGAGTCCCTCTGGAAACACCATATATTTT.

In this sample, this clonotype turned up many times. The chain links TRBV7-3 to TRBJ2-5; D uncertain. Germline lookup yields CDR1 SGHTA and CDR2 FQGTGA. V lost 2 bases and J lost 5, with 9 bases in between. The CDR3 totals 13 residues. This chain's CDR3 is CASSLGPTETQYF. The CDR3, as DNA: TGTGCCAGCAGCTTAGGACCGACGGAGACCCAGTACTTC. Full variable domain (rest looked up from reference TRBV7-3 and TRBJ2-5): GAGVSQTPSNKVTEKGKYVELRCDPISGHTALYWYRQSLGQGPEFLIYFQGTGAADDSGLPNDRFFAVRPEGSVSTLKIQRTERGDSAVYLCASSLGPTETQYFGPGTRLLVL.

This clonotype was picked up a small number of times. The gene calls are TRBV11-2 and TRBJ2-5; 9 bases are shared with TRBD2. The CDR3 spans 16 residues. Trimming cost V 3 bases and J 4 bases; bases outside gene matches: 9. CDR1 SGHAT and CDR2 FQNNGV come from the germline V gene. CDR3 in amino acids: CASSFSGTSQRETQYF. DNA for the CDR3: TGTGCCAGCAGCTTCTCCGGGACTAGCCAAAGAGAGACCCAGTACTTC.

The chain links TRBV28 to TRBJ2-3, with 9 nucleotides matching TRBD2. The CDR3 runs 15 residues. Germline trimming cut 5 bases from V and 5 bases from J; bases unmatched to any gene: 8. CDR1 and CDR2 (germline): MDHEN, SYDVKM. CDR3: CASSNIAGAQDTQYF. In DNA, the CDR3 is TGTGCCAGCAGTAACATAGCGGGAGCCCAAGATACGCAGTATTTT.

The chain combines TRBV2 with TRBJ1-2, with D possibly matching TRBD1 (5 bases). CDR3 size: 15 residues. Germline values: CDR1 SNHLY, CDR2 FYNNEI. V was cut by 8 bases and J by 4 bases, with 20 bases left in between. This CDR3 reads CASPQGEGRGYGYTF. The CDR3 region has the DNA TGTGCCAGCCCTCAGGGTGAGGGTAGGGGCTATGGCTACACCTTC.

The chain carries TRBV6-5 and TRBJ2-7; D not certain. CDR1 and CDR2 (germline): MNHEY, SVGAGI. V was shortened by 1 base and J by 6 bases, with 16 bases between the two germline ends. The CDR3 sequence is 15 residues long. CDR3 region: CASSYYPIPTSEQYF. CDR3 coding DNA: TGTGCCAGCAGTTACTACCCTATCCCAACGAGCGAGCAGTACTTC.